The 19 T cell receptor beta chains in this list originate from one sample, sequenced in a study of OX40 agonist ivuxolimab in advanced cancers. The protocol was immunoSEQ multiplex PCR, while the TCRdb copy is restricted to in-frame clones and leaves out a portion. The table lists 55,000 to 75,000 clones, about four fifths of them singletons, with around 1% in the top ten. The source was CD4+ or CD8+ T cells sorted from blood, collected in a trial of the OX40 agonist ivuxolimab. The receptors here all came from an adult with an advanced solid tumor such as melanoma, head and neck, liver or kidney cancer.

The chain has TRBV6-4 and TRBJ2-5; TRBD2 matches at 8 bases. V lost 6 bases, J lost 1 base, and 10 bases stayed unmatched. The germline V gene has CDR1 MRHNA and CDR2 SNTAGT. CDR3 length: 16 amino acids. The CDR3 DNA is TGTGCCAGCAGCCCCGCTGGGGCGGGGGGCCAAGAGACCCAGTACTTC. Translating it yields CASSPAGAGGQETQYF.

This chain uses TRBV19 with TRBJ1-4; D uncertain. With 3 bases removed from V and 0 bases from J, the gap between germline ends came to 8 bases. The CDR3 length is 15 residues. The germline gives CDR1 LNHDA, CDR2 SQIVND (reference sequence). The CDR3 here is CASSIIRATNEKLFF. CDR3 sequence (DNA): TGTGCCAGTAGTATTATACGAGCAACTAATGAAAAACTGTTTTTT.

The CDR3 region has the DNA TGTGCCAGCAGGGAGCAGGGGGGAAGCTCCTACGAGCAGTACTTC. It codes for CASREQGGSSYEQYF. J is TRBJ2-7 and V is TRBV2; D is possibly TRBD1 (7 bases). Per the germline V gene, CDR1 is SNHLY and CDR2 is FYNNEI. The CDR3 loop spans 15 amino acids. V shed 6 bases and J shed 0 bases, with 15 bases lying between them.

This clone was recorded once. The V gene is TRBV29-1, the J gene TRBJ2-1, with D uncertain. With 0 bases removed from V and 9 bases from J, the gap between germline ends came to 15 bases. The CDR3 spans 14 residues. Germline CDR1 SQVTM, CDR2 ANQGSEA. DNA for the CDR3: TGCAGCGTTGAAGATCTTGGCACCGGTAGTGAGCAGTTCTTC. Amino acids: CSVEDLGTGSEQFF.

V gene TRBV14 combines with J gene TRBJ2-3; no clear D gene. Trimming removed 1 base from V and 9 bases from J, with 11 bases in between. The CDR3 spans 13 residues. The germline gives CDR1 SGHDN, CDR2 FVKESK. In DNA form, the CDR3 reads TGTGCCAGCAGCCAAGGGTCCAGCAGAACGCAGTATTTT. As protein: CASSQGSSRTQYF.

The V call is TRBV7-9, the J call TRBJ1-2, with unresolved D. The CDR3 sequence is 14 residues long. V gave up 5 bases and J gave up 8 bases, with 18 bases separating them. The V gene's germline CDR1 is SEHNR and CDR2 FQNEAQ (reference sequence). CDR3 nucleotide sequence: TGTGCCAGCAGCCCGTACTCTACCCTATTAGGCTACACCTTC. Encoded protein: CASSPYSTLLGYTF. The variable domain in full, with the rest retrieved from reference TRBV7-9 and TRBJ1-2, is DTGVSQNPRHKITKRGQNVTFRCDPISEHNRLYWYRQTLGQGPEFLTYFQNEAQLEKSRLLSDRFSAERPKGSFSTLEIQRTEQGDSAMYLCASSPYSTLLGYTFGSGTRLTVV.

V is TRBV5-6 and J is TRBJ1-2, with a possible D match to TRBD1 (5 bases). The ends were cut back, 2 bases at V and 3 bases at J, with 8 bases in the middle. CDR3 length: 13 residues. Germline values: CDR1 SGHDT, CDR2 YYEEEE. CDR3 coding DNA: TGTGCCAGCAGCTTCGGCAGGGACTATGGCTACACCTTC. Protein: CASSFGRDYGYTF.

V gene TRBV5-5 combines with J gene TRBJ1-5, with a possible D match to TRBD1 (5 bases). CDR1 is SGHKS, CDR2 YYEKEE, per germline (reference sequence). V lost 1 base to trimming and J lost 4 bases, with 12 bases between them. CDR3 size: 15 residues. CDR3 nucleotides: TGTGCCAGCAGCTTGCAGTTACCAGGGAATCAGCCCCAGCATTTT. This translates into CASSLQLPGNQPQHF.

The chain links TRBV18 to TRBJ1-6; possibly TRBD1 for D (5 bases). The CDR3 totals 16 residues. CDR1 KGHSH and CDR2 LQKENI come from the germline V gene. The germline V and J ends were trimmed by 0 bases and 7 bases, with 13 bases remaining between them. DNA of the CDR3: TGTGCCAGCTCACCACCGCGGGACGGATTAAATTCACCCCTCCACTTT. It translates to CASSPPRDGLNSPLHF. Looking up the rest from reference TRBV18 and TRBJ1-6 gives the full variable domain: NAGVMQNPRHLVRRRGQEARLRCSPMKGHSHVYWYRQLPEEGLKFMVYLQKENIIDESGMPKERFSAEFPKEGPSILRIQQVVRGDSAAYFCASSPPRDGLNSPLHFGNGTRLTVT.

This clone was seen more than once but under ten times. For the CDR3, the DNA is TGTGCCAGCAGCTTAGAGGTGGGCTATGGCTACACCTTC. Residues: CASSLEVGYGYTF. This chain uses TRBV7-9 with TRBJ1-2; the D is unclear. The germline gives CDR1 SEHNR, CDR2 FQNEAQ (reference sequence). V shed 1 base and J shed 4 bases, with 7 bases lying between them. The CDR3 extends over 13 amino acids.

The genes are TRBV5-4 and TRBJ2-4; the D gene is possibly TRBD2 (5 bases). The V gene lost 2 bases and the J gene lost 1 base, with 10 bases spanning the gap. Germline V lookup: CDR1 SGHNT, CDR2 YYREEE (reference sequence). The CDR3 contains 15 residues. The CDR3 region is CASSLLGEAKNIQYF. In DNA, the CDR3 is TGTGCCAGCAGCTTACTCGGGGAGGCCAAAAACATTCAGTACTTC.

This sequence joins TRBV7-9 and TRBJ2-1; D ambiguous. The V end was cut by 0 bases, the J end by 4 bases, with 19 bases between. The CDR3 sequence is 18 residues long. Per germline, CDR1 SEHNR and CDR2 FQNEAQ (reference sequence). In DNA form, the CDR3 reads TGTGCCAGCAGCTTAGCGCGAAACCCAAACTTATTTTACAATGAGCAGTTCTTC. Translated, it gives CASSLARNPNLFYNEQFF.

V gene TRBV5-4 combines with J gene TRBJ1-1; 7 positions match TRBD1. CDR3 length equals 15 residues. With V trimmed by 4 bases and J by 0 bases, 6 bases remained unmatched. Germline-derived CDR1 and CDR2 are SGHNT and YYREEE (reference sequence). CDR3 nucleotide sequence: TGTGCCAGCAGCCCCGGGACAGCCCTGAACACTGAAGCTTTCTTT. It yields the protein CASSPGTALNTEAFF.

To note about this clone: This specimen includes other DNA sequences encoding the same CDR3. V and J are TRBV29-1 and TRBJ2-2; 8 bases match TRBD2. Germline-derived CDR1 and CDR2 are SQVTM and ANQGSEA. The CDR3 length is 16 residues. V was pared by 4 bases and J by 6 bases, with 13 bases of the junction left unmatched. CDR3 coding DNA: TGCAGCGTTGTTTCCGTCGGGGGGGGGAGAGCCGGGGAGCTGTTTTTT. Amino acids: CSVVSVGGGRAGELFF.

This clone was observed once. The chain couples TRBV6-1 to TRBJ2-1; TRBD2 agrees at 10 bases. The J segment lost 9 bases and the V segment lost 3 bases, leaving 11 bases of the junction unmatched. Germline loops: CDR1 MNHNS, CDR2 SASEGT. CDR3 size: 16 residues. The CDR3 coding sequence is TGTGCCAGCAGTGAGTCGCTAGCGGGGGCCAGAGGTGAGCAGTTCTTC. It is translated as CASSESLAGARGEQFF.

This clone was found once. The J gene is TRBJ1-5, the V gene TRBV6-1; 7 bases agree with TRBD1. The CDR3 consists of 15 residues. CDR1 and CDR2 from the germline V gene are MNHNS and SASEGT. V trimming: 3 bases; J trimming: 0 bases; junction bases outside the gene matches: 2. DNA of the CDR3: TGTGCCAGCAGTGAGGGACAGATTAGCAATCAGCCCCAGCATTTT. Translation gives CASSEGQISNQPQHF.

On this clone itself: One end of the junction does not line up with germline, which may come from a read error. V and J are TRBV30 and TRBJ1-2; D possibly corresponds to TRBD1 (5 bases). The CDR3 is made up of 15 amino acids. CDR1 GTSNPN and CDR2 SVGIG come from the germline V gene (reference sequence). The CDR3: CAWTKGQRVGYGHTF. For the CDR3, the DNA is TGTGCCTGGACCAAGGGGCAGCGGGTAGGCTATGGCCACACCTTC.

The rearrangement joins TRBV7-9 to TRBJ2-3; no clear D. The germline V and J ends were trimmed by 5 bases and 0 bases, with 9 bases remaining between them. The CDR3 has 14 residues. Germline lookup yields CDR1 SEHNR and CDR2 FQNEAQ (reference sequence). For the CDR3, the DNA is TGTGCCAGCAGCCGAGCCGGGAGCACAGATACGCAGTATTTT. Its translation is CASSRAGSTDTQYF.

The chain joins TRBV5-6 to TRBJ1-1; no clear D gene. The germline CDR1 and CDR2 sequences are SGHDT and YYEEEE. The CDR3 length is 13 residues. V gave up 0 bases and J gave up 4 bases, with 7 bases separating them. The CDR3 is CASSLGWATEAFF. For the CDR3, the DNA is TGTGCCAGCAGCTTGGGGTGGGCCACTGAAGCTTTCTTT.